A single sample is the source of the 5 T cell receptor beta chains below, sequenced in a study of T cells in Graves' hyperthyroidism and ophthalmopathy. Researchers amplified the TCR beta CDR3 regions from RNA transcripts. The TCR CDR3 was amplified in a first-round RT-PCR using the HTBI primer set. TCRdb reprocessed the multiplex PCR reads with MiXCR, giving one entry per CDR3 protein. The table lists 500,000 to 800,000 distinct CDR3 sequences, roughly 15% of them singletons. The sample was blood. The receptors derive from a woman aged 45-65 years with Graves' ophthalmopathy.

This clonotype was seen many times. This rearrangement joins TRBV28 to TRBJ2-7, with TRBD1 matching 7 bases. J lost 2 bases, V lost 8 bases, and 3 bases had no gene match. CDR1 MDHEN and CDR2 SYDVKM come from the germline V gene. CDR3 length equals 12 residues. For the CDR3, the DNA is TGTGCCAGCCTGGGACAGACCTACGAGCAGTACTTC. Protein: CASLGQTYEQYF. The complete variable domain, with remaining parts taken from reference TRBV28 and TRBJ2-7, reads DVKVTQSSRYLVKRTGEKVFLECVQDMDHENMFWYRQDPGLGLRLIYFSYDVKMKEKGDIPEGYSVSREKKERFSLILESASTNQTSMYLCASLGQTYEQYFGPGTRLTVT.

This clonotype appeared a single time. This may come from a read error, since a much larger clone is one base off. The gene calls are TRBV7-2 and TRBJ2-1; 10 bases line up with TRBD1. The germline V gene has CDR1 SGHTA and CDR2 FQGNSA. This CDR3 contains 23 residues. V trimming: 1 base; J trimming: 9 bases; junction bases outside the gene matches: 30. The CDR3 spells CASSLGTGSPGQGSPRRHSEQFF. The CDR3 DNA follows: TGTGCCAGCAGCTTAGGAACGGGTTCGCCGGGACAGGGGAGCCCACGACGACACAGTGAGCAGTTCTTC.

This clonotype was detected many times. J is TRBJ1-1 and V is TRBV29-1; TRBD1 might be the D (5 bases). CDR1 is SQVTM, CDR2 ANQGSEA, per germline. V was trimmed by 5 bases and J by 1 base, leaving 11 bases between them. The CDR3 loop spans 13 amino acids. The CDR3: CSVQAQGNTEAFF. CDR3 coding DNA: TGCAGCGTTCAGGCCCAGGGGAACACTGAAGCTTTCTTT.

In this sample, this clonotype turned up a few times. The CDR3: CASSFLSGVEQFF. The CDR3 bases are TGTGCCAGCAGTTTTCTTTCAGGGGTTGAGCAGTTCTTC. The genes are TRBV5-6 and TRBJ2-1; TRBD1 might be the D (6 bases). Germline CDR1 and CDR2: SGHDT and YYEEEE. This CDR3 spans 13 amino acids. V lost 5 bases, J lost 9 bases, and 15 bases lay in between.

This clonotype was counted many times. The gene calls are TRBV20-1 and TRBJ2-4, with 11 bases matching TRBD1. CDR1 is DFQATT and CDR2 is SNEGSKA in the germline V gene (reference sequence). The V and J ends lost 1 base and 5 bases, in that order; junction bases with no gene match: 4. This CDR3 is built from 15 residues. The CDR3 loop is CSARGRTGGENIQYF. DNA of the CDR3: TGCAGTGCTAGAGGGAGGACAGGGGGCGAAAACATTCAGTACTTC.